Below are 20 T cell receptor beta chains sequenced from a single sample in a study of resident and recirculating memory T cells in vitiligo. Measured with immunoSEQ multiplex PCR; TCRdb has only the in-frame clones, and not every one. Here the sample spans about 45,000 clones, 80% to 95% being singletons. Sequencing input: blood. These receptors were collected from a male donor with vitiligo.

The chain couples TRBV5-1 to TRBJ2-5, with 8 bases that match TRBD1. J lost 5 bases, V lost 7 bases, and 10 bases had no gene match. The CDR3 covers 14 residues. Germline-derived CDR1 and CDR2 are SGHRS and YFSETQ. The CDR3 protein is CASARTGQGETQYF. The CDR3 nucleotides read TGCGCCAGCGCGAGGACAGGGCAGGGGGAGACCCAGTACTTC.

The chain is built from TRBV7-3 and TRBJ1-1; D not resolved. This CDR3 spans 14 amino acids. The V end lost 4 bases, the J end lost 1 base, and 10 bases lay between the germline ends. Germline V CDR1 and CDR2: SGHTA, FQGTGA. CDR3 loop: CASSSTTENTEAFF. The CDR3 bases are TGTGCCAGCAGCTCAACTACAGAGAACACTGAAGCTTTCTTT.

The rearrangement joins TRBV6-4 to TRBJ2-7; tentatively, D is TRBD2 (5 bases). Germline V gives CDR1 MRHNA, CDR2 SNTAGT. The CDR3 contains 13 residues. Between the trimmed V and J ends, which lost 5 bases and 4 bases, there was a span of 12 bases. CDR3 protein: CASSFGEGYEQYF. CDR3 nucleotide sequence: TGTGCCAGCAGTTTCGGGGAAGGTTACGAGCAGTACTTC.

The V and J genes are TRBV9 and TRBJ2-1; tentative D call: TRBD2 (5 bases). CDR3 length: 14 residues. Germline-derived CDR1 and CDR2 are SGDLS and YYNGEE. V lost 1 base, J lost 7 bases, and 12 bases lay in between. The CDR3 sequence is CASSVTGVSNEQFF. The DNA of the CDR3 is TGTGCCAGCAGCGTAACCGGGGTATCAAATGAGCAGTTCTTC. Based on the CDR3 plus reference TRBV9 and TRBJ2-1, the full variable domain is DSGVTQTPKHLITATGQRVTLRCSPRSGDLSVYWYQQSLDQGLQFLIQYYNGEERAKGNILERFSAQQFPDLHSELNLSSLELGDSALYFCASSVTGVSNEQFFGPGTRLTVL.

This clone appeared a few times. One end of the junction does not line up with germline, which may come from a read error. The J gene is TRBJ2-2, the V gene TRBV6-5; TRBD2 might be the D (5 bases). The CDR3 sequence is 13 residues long. Germline CDR1 and CDR2: MNHEY and SVGAGI. DNA of the CDR3: TGTGCCAGCAGGAAATCATACACCGGGGAGCTGCTTTTT. Translating gives CASRKSYTGELLF.

The rearrangement links TRBV7-2 to TRBJ2-7, with TRBD1 as a possible D gene (5 bases). Per the germline V gene, CDR1 is SGHTA and CDR2 is FQGNSA. The CDR3 covers 15 residues. V was pared by 2 bases and J by 1 base, with 12 bases between. The CDR3 sequence is CASSLFQGFSYEQYF. CDR3 in DNA: TGTGCCAGCAGCTTATTCCAGGGTTTTTCCTACGAGCAGTACTTC. The full variable domain, completed using reference TRBV7-2 and TRBJ2-7, is GAGVSQSPSNKVTEKGKDVELRCDPISGHTALYWYRQSLGQGLEFLIYFQGNSAPDKSGLPSDRFSAERTGGSVSTLTIQRTQQEDSAVYLCASSLFQGFSYEQYFGPGTRLTVT.

The chain recombines TRBV11-1 with TRBJ2-7; possible D gene TRBD1, 5 bases. The CDR3 spans 15 residues. Per germline, CDR1 SGHAT and CDR2 FQDESV (reference sequence). V was clipped by 4 bases and J by 5 bases, with 18 bases between them. CDR3 bases: TGTGCCAGCAGCTCCTCCACAGGTTCTTGGAACGAGCAGTACTTC. Its protein is CASSSSTGSWNEQYF.

The chain recombines TRBV15 with TRBJ1-6; the D is unclear. The germline V gene encodes CDR1 LNHNV and CDR2 YYDKDF (reference sequence). The CDR3 is 19 residues long. Trimming shortened V by 1 base and J by 0 bases, and 16 bases separated the two germline ends. The CDR3: CATSRAVGRVASYNSPLHF. CDR3 nucleotides: TGTGCCACCAGCAGAGCAGTGGGGAGGGTGGCCTCCTATAATTCACCCCTCCACTTT.

The rearrangement joins TRBV6-4 to TRBJ1-2; D is undetermined. Trimming took 3 bases from V and 4 from J, leaving 18 bases between them. The CDR3 has 16 amino acids. The germline gives CDR1 MRHNA, CDR2 SNTAGT. Here the CDR3 reads CASSERARTQLYGYTF. CDR3 bases: TGTGCCAGCAGTGAGAGGGCCAGAACACAACTCTATGGCTACACCTTC.

The chain uses TRBV5-1 and TRBJ2-7; D call uncertain. Trimming cost V 0 bases and J 4 bases, with 11 bases left between them. The CDR3 totals 14 residues. From germline, CDR1 is SGHRS and CDR2 YFSETQ. The CDR3 bases are TGCGCCAGCAGCTTGGCCGAACAGCCTTACGAGCAGTACTTC. It specifies CASSLAEQPYEQYF.

The chain joins TRBV10-3 to TRBJ2-3; D may be TRBD1 (5 bases). Germline V CDR1 and CDR2: ENHRY, SYGVKD. There are 12 residues in the CDR3. Trimming removed 8 bases at V and 2 bases at J, with 8 bases between. The CDR3 loop reads CAIGAATDTQYF. CDR3 sequence (DNA): TGTGCCATCGGGGCGGCCACAGATACGCAGTATTTT.

The chain links TRBV19 to TRBJ1-1, with D maybe TRBD1 (5 bases). The V gene's germline CDR1 is LNHDA and CDR2 SQIVND (reference sequence). This CDR3 has 14 residues. Between the trimmed V and J ends, which lost 7 bases and 1 base, there was a span of 13 bases. The CDR3 protein is CASIQGLRNTEAFF. CDR3 DNA: TGTGCCAGTATTCAGGGATTGAGGAACACTGAAGCTTTCTTT. Supplemented by reference TRBV19 and TRBJ1-1, the full variable domain reads DGGITQSPKYLFRKEGQNVTLSCEQNLNHDAMYWYRQDPGQGLRLIYYSQIVNDFQKGDIAEGYSVSREKKESFPLTVTSAQKNPTAFYLCASIQGLRNTEAFFGQGTRLTVV.

The V call is TRBV9, the J call TRBJ1-2; perhaps TRBD1 as D (6 bases). V lost 0 bases and J lost 7, with 10 bases in between. Germline values: CDR1 SGDLS, CDR2 YYNGEE. The CDR3 totals 13 residues. The CDR3 here is CASSVGGGGGYTF. CDR3 in DNA: TGTGCCAGCAGCGTAGGGGGAGGGGGTGGCTACACCTTC.

This clone has only one observation. The V and J genes are TRBV7-8 and TRBJ1-4; the D is unclear. This CDR3 has 11 amino acids. Germline V CDR1 and CDR2: SGHVS, FQNEAQ. V was pared by 10 bases and J by 7 bases, with 10 bases between. The CDR3 protein is CATGNGEKLFF. In nucleotides, the CDR3 is TGTGCCACGGGGAATGGTGAAAAACTGTTTTTT.

The chain is built from TRBV20-1 and TRBJ1-1; the D is unclear. V lost 5 bases, J lost 6 bases, and 10 bases lay in between. The germline V gene encodes CDR1 DFQATT and CDR2 SNEGSKA (reference sequence). The CDR3 has 11 residues. For the CDR3, the DNA is TGCAGTGCTTCCCTGAGGTCTGAAGCTTTCTTT. Its protein is CSASLRSEAFF.

This sequence joins TRBV5-1 and TRBJ2-1; 8 bases are shared with TRBD2. The germline CDR1 and CDR2 sequences are SGHRS and YFSETQ. The V segment lost 4 bases and the J segment 7 bases; nucleotides outside the gene matches: 10. This CDR3 region has 15 residues. DNA of the CDR3: TGCGCCAGCAGCAACCCGGGAGGGGCCCAGAATGAGCAGTTCTTC. It is translated as CASSNPGGAQNEQFF.

Worth noting for this clone: An end of the junction does not agree with germline; a read error may underlie this. The chain uses TRBV29-1 and TRBJ2-3; D is possibly TRBD1 (6 bases). The length of the CDR3 is 16 residues. Germline V gene data show CDR1 as SQVTM and CDR2 as ANQGSEA. CDR3 protein: CSVCGAPGQGRVSCDF. The DNA of the CDR3 is TGCAGCGTTTGTGGGGCCCCAGGTCAGGGGCGAGTTTCGTGTGATTTT.

This clone was detected once. This sequence joins TRBV19 and TRBJ2-1; possibly TRBD2 for D (7 bases). Trimming took off 7 bases at V and 7 bases at J, with 20 bases between the two ends. Germline lookup yields CDR1 LNHDA and CDR2 SQIVND (reference sequence). This CDR3 has 15 residues. CDR3 in amino acids: CASNQLGGGRNEQFF. The CDR3, as DNA: TGTGCCAGTAATCAGTTAGGGGGGGGCCGTAATGAGCAGTTCTTC. Supplemented by reference TRBV19 and TRBJ2-1, the full variable domain reads DGGITQSPKYLFRKEGQNVTLSCEQNLNHDAMYWYRQDPGQGLRLIYYSQIVNDFQKGDIAEGYSVSREKKESFPLTVTSAQKNPTAFYLCASNQLGGGRNEQFFGPGTRLTVL.

The chain is built from TRBV27 and TRBJ2-7, with D possibly matching TRBD2 (5 bases). Germline V gene data show CDR1 as MNHEY and CDR2 as SMNVEV (reference sequence). Trimming removed 6 bases at V and 2 bases at J, with 11 bases between. This CDR3 region has 13 residues. CDR3 in amino acids: CASRVGNTYEQYF. The CDR3 bases are TGTGCCAGCAGAGTCGGGAACACCTACGAGCAGTACTTC.

This clone showed up just once. This sequence joins TRBV7-9 and TRBJ1-1; TRBD1 agrees at 8 bases. From germline, CDR1 is SEHNR and CDR2 FQNEAQ (reference sequence). J lost 1 base, V lost 1 base, and 2 bases had no gene match. The CDR3 covers 15 residues. The CDR3 DNA reads TGTGCCAGCAGCTTAGGACAGGGGTGGAACACTGAAGCTTTCTTT. This encodes CASSLGQGWNTEAFF.